This is a list of T cell receptor beta chains from one sample in a study of cytomegalovirus exposure and HLA in healthy donors. Assay used: immunoSEQ multiplex PCR; TCRdb lists only in-frame clones, some missing. The sample includes approximately 220,000 clones, around 80% of them seen just once. Sequenced: PBMCs. The receptor set was obtained from a man in his thirties or forties in good health and CMV-seronegative. Both conserved end residues are part of each CDR3. The order of the fields is V gene, D gene, clone size, J gene, CDR3 protein, CDR3 DNA. D genes are given only for firm matches. Some rows have no size entry. The others give once, few or many, or a class for an expanded clone.

v_gene: TRBV29-1; d_gene: -; abundance: -; j_gene: TRBJ2-5; CDR3aa: CSVERGALTQYF; CDR3nt: TGCAGCGTTGAACGGGGGGCTCTGACCCAGTACTTC
v_gene: TRBV9; d_gene: -; abundance: -; j_gene: TRBJ1-6; CDR3aa: CASSGRVESPLHF; CDR3nt: TGTGCCAGCAGCGGCCGGGTTGAGTCACCCCTCCACTTT
v_gene: TRBV5-5; d_gene: -; abundance: few; j_gene: TRBJ1-1; CDR3aa: CASSPRQGQGGTEAFF; CDR3nt: TGTGCCAGCAGCCCCCGCCAGGGGCAGGGTGGGACTGAAGCTTTCTTT
v_gene: TRBV11-2; d_gene: TRBD1; abundance: -; j_gene: TRBJ2-6; CDR3aa: CASSDNRGPPLSGASVLTF; CDR3nt: TGTGCCAGCAGCGATAACAGGGGGCCGCCTCTCTCTGGGGCCAGCGTCCTGACTTTC
v_gene: TRBV15; d_gene: TRBD2; abundance: -; j_gene: TRBJ2-1; CDR3aa: CATSRDREGGYNEQFF; CDR3nt: TGTGCCACCAGCAGAGATCGGGAGGGTGGCTACAATGAGCAGTTCTTC
v_gene: TRBV4-3; d_gene: TRBD2; abundance: few; j_gene: TRBJ2-3; CDR3aa: CASSPTTSGSYTDTQYF; CDR3nt: TGCGCCAGCAGCCCCACCACCAGCGGGAGTTACACAGATACGCAGTATTTT
v_gene: TRBV5-1; d_gene: TRBD1; abundance: -; j_gene: TRBJ2-1; CDR3aa: CASSSGQGEFF; CDR3nt: TGCGCCAGCAGCTCTGGACAGGGGGAGTTCTTC
v_gene: TRBV18; d_gene: TRBD1; abundance: -; j_gene: TRBJ1-2; CDR3aa: CASSPDRSLGYTF; CDR3nt: TGTGCCAGCTCACCGGACAGGTCACTAGGCTACACCTTC
v_gene: TRBV27; d_gene: -; abundance: -; j_gene: TRBJ2-7; CDR3aa: CASSFNLFYEQYF; CDR3nt: TGTGCCAGCAGTTTCAACCTATTTTACGAGCAGTACTTC
v_gene: TRBV6-5; d_gene: -; abundance: -; j_gene: TRBJ1-4; CDR3aa: CASSYGAGNEKLFF; CDR3nt: TGTGCCAGCAGTTACGGGGCAGGAAATGAAAAACTGTTTTTT
v_gene: TRBV6-6; d_gene: TRBD1; abundance: -; j_gene: TRBJ2-2; CDR3aa: CASSTLGTGGPGELFF; CDR3nt: TGTGCCAGCAGTACCCTAGGGACAGGGGGGCCCGGGGAGCTGTTTTTT
v_gene: TRBV5-1; d_gene: -; abundance: -; j_gene: TRBJ1-2; CDR3aa: CASSLGLYGYTF; CDR3nt: TGCGCCAGCAGCTTGGGTCTCTATGGCTACACCTTC
v_gene: TRBV6-6; d_gene: TRBD1; abundance: -; j_gene: TRBJ1-3; CDR3aa: CASSFDRAGNTIYF; CDR3nt: TGTGCCAGCAGTTTCGACAGGGCTGGAAACACCATATATTTT
v_gene: TRBV5-1; d_gene: -; abundance: once; j_gene: TRBJ2-1; CDR3aa: CASSFRQRSSYNEQFF; CDR3nt: TGCGCCAGCAGCTTCCGACAGAGGAGCTCCTACAATGAGCAGTTCTTC
v_gene: TRBV7-3; d_gene: TRBD1; abundance: -; j_gene: TRBJ1-5; CDR3aa: CASSSGQRTNQPQHF; CDR3nt: TGTGCCAGCAGCTCGGGACAGAGGACGAATCAGCCCCAGCATTTT
v_gene: TRBV5-1; d_gene: -; abundance: -; j_gene: TRBJ2-5; CDR3aa: CASRASIEETQYF; CDR3nt: TGCGCCAGCAGGGCTAGCATAGAGGAGACCCAGTACTTC
v_gene: TRBV14; d_gene: TRBD2; abundance: -; j_gene: TRBJ2-1; CDR3aa: CASAPLGGKNEQFF; CDR3nt: TGTGCCAGCGCCCCATTGGGAGGGAAAAATGAGCAGTTCTTC
v_gene: TRBV28; d_gene: -; abundance: -; j_gene: TRBJ1-5; CDR3aa: CASIPRRGDQPQHF; CDR3nt: TGTGCCAGCATCCCCCGCAGGGGTGATCAGCCCCAGCATTTT
v_gene: TRBV19; d_gene: -; abundance: -; j_gene: TRBJ1-4; CDR3aa: CASTLAGVGEKLFF; CDR3nt: TGTGCCAGTACCCTCGCCGGAGTCGGTGAAAAACTGTTTTTT
v_gene: TRBV4-1; d_gene: -; abundance: -; j_gene: TRBJ1-2; CDR3aa: CASSQDHLRAWGYTF; CDR3nt: TGCGCCAGCAGCCAAGATCATTTGAGGGCCTGGGGCTACACCTTC
v_gene: TRBV10-3; d_gene: -; abundance: -; j_gene: TRBJ1-1; CDR3aa: CAILDSSTHEAFF; CDR3nt: TGTGCCATCCTCGACAGCTCAACTCACGAAGCTTTCTTT
v_gene: TRBV5-6; d_gene: TRBD1; abundance: few; j_gene: TRBJ1-5; CDR3aa: CASSLMTGNQPQHF; CDR3nt: TGTGCCAGCAGCTTGATGACAGGGAATCAGCCCCAGCATTTT
v_gene: TRBV5-4; d_gene: TRBD1; abundance: -; j_gene: TRBJ2-5; CDR3aa: CASSLVTGGQETQYF; CDR3nt: TGTGCCAGCAGCTTGGTGACAGGGGGCCAAGAGACCCAGTACTTC
v_gene: TRBV9; d_gene: -; abundance: -; j_gene: TRBJ1-1; CDR3aa: CASSVAMNTEAFF; CDR3nt: TGTGCCAGCAGCGTAGCCATGAACACTGAAGCTTTCTTT
v_gene: TRBV6-1; d_gene: -; abundance: -; j_gene: TRBJ2-1; CDR3aa: CASTPVYNEQFF; CDR3nt: TGTGCCAGCACCCCAGTTTACAATGAGCAGTTCTTC